This T cell receptor (beta chain) derives from a study of cytomegalovirus exposure and HLA in healthy donors. In its sample, this clone was seen once. Its antigen remains unidentified. Study-level points and caveats: The listing of roughly 160 TCR beta chains classed them as cytomegalovirus-associated. Both high specificity and high sensitivity reportedly marked the classifier's diagnosis of cytomegalovirus status.

Produced via immunoSEQ multiplex PCR; TCRdb's table is partial and in-frame only. This sample has about 280,000 clones; approximately 87% occur once, and the top ten carry about 0.99%. CDR1 and CDR2 (germline): SGDLS, YYNGEE. The CDR3 loop spans 14 amino acids. V lost 3 bases to trimming and J lost 6 bases, with 14 bases between them. The sequence was obtained from a woman aged 18-30 years in good health and CMV-seronegative. What was sequenced was PBMCs. The J gene is TRBJ2-3, the V gene TRBV9, with a tentative D call TRBD2 (5 bases). The CDR3 coding sequence is TGTGCCAGCAGCGGAGGAGGCAGATTTGATACGCAGTATTTT. The encoded protein is CASSGGGRFDTQYF.